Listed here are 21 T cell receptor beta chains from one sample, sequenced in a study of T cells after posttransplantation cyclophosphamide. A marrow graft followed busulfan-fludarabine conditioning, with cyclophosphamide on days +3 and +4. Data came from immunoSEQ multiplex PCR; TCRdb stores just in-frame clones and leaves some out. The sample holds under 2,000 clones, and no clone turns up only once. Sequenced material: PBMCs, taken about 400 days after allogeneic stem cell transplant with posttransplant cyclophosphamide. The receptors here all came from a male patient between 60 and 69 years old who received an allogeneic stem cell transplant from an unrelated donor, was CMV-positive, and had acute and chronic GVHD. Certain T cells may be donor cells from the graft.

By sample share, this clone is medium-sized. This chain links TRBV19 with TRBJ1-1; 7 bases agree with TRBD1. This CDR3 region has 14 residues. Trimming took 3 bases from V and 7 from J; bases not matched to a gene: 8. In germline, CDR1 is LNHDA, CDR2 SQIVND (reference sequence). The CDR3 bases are TGTGCCAGTAGTATCCCCCGGGACAGCGGTGAAGCTTTCTTT. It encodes CASSIPRDSGEAFF. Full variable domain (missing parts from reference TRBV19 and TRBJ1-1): DGGITQSPKYLFRKEGQNVTLSCEQNLNHDAMYWYRQDPGQGLRLIYYSQIVNDFQKGDIAEGYSVSREKKESFPLTVTSAQKNPTAFYLCASSIPRDSGEAFFGQGTRLTVV.

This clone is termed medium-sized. CDR3 loop: CASSLAGGSDEQFF. CDR3 bases: TGTGCCAGCAGCTTGGCGGGAGGCAGCGATGAGCAGTTCTTC. The V gene is TRBV7-6, the J gene TRBJ2-1; 8 nucleotides align to TRBD2. Germline lookup yields CDR1 SGHVS and CDR2 FNYEAQ. V lost 3 bases to trimming and J lost 8 bases; unmatched junction nucleotides: 6. The CDR3 is made up of 14 amino acids.

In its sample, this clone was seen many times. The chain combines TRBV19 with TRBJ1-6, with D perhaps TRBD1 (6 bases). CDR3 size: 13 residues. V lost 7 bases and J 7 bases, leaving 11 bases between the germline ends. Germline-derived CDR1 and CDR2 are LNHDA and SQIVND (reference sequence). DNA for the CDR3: TGTGCCAGTATGGACAGCCTCAATTCACCCCTCCACTTT. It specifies CASMDSLNSPLHF.

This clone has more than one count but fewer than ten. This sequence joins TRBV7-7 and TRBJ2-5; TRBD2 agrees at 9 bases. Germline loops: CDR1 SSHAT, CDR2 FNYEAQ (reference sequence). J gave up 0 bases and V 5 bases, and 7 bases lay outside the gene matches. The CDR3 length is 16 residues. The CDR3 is CASSLIAGAYQETQYF. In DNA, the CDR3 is TGTGCCAGCAGCCTTATAGCGGGAGCGTACCAAGAGACCCAGTACTTC.

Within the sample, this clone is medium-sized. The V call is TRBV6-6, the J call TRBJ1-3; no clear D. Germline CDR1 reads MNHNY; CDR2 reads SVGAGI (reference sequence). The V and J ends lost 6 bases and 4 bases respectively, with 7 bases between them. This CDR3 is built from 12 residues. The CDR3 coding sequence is TGTGCCAGCAGCCCCTCCGGAAACACCATATATTTT. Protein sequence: CASSPSGNTIYF.

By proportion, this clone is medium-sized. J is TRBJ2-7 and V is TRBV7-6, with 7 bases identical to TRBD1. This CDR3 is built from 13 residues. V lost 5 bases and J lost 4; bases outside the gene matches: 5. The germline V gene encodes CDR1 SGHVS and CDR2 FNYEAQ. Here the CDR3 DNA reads TGTGCCAGCAGCGCCAAACAGGGGTACGAGCAGTACTTC. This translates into CASSAKQGYEQYF.

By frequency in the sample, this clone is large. The CDR3 DNA follows: TGTGCCATCAGTGGGCTGGGCGACACTGAAGCTTTCTTT. Translating it yields CAISGLGDTEAFF. J is TRBJ1-1 and V is TRBV10-3; D not resolved. V was clipped by 4 bases and J by 3 bases, with 9 bases between them. The CDR3 has 13 residues. CDR1 ENHRY and CDR2 SYGVKD come from the germline V gene.

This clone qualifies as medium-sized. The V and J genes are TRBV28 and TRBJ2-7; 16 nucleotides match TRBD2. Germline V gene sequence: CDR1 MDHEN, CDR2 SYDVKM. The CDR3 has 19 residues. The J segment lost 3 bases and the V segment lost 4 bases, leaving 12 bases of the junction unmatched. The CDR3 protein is CASSSGGTSGRASVYEQYF. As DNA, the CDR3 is TGTGCCAGCAGTTCCGGCGGGACTAGCGGGAGGGCCTCGGTCTACGAGCAGTACTTC.

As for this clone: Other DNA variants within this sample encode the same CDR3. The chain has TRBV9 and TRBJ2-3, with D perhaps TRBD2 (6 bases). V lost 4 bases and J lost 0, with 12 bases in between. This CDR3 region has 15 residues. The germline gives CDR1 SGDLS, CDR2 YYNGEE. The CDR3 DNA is TGTGCCAGCAGCTTATCGGGACTCAGCACAGATACGCAGTATTTT. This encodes CASSLSGLSTDTQYF.

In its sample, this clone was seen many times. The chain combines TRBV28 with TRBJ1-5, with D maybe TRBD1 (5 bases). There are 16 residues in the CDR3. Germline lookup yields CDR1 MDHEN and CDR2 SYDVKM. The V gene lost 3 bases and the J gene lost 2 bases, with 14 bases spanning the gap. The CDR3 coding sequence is TGTGCCAGCAGTTTCCCCCAGGGATATCGCAATCAGCCCCAGCATTTT. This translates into CASSFPQGYRNQPQHF.

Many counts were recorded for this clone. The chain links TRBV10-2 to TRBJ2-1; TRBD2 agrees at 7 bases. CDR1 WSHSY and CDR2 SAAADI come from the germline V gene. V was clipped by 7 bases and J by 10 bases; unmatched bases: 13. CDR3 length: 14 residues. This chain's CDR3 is CASTETGTMIEQFF. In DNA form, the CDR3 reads TGCGCCAGCACCGAAACCGGGACTATGATAGAGCAGTTCTTC.

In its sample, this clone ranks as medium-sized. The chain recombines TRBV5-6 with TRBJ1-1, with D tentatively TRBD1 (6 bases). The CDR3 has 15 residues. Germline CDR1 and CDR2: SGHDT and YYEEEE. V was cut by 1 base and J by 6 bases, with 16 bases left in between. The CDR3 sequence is CASSLTGMGGAEAFF. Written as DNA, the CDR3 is TGTGCCAGCAGCTTGACAGGGATGGGTGGGGCTGAAGCTTTCTTT. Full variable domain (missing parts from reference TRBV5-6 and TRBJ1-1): DAGVTQSPTHLIKTRGQQVTLRCSPKSGHDTVSWYQQALGQGPQFIFQYYEEEERQRGNFPDRFSGHQFPNYSSELNVNALLLGDSALYLCASSLTGMGGAEAFFGQGTRLTVV.

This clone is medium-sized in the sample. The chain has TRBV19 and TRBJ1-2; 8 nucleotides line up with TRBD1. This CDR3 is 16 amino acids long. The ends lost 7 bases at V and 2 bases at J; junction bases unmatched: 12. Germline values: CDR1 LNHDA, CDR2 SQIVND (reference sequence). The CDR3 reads CASKVAGGHINYGYTF. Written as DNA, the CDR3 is TGTGCCAGTAAGGTGGCAGGGGGCCATATAAACTATGGCTACACCTTC.

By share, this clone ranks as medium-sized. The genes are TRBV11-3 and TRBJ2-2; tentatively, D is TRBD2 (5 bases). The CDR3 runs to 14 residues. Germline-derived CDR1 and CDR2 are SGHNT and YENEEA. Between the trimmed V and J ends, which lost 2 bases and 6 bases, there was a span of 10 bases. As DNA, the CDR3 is TGTGCCAGCAGCTTACTAGCAGGCGCCGGGGAGCTGTTTTTT. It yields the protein CASSLLAGAGELFF.

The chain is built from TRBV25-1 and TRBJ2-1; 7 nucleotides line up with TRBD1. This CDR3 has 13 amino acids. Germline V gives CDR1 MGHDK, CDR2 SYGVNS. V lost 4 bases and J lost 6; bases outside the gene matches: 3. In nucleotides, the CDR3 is TGTGCCAGCAGTGCTCGGGACAGCAATGAGCAGTTCTTC. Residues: CASSARDSNEQFF.

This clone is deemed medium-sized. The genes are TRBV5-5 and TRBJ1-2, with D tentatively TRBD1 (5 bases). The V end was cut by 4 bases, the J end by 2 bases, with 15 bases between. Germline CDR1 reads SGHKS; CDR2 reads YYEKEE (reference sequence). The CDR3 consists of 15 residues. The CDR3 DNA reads TGTGCCAGCAGCCACGAACCACGGGGGAACTATGGCTACACCTTC. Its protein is CASSHEPRGNYGYTF.

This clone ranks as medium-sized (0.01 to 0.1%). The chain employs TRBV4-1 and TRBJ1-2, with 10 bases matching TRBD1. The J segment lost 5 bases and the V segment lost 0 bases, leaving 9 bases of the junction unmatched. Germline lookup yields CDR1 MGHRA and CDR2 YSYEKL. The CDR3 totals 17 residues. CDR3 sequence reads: CASSQDNPGQGEYGYTF. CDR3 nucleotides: TGCGCCAGCAGCCAAGATAACCCTGGACAGGGGGAATATGGCTACACCTTC.

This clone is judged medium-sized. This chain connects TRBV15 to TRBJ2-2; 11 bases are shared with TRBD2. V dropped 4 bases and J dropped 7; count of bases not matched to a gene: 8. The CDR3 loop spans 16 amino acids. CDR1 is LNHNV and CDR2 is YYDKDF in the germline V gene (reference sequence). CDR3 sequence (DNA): TGTGCCACCAGCATGGTACTAGCGGGAGTATTCGGGGAGCTGTTTTTT. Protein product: CATSMVLAGVFGELFF.

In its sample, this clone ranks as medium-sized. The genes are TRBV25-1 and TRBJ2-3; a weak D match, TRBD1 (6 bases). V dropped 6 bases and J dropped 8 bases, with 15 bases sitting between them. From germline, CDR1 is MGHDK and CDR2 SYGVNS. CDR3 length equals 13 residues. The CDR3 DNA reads TGTGCCAGCAGCCAACTGGACAGCGGTACGCAGTATTTT. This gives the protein CASSQLDSGTQYF. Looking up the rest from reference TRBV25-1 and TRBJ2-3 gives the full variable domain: EADIYQTPRYLVIGTGKKITLECSQTMGHDKMYWYQQDPGMELHLIHYSYGVNSTEKGDLSSESTVSRIRTEHFPLTLESARPSHTSQYLCASSQLDSGTQYFGPGTRLTVL.

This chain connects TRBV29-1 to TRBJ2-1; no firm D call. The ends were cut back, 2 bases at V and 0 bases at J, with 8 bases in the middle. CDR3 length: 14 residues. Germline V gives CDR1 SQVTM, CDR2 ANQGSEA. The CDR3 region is CSVESESSYNEQFF. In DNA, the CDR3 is TGCAGCGTTGAATCGGAGAGCTCCTACAATGAGCAGTTCTTC.

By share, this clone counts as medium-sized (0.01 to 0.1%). CDR3 DNA: TGCGCCAGCAGCCAATTTGGGGGACTGGGAATGGGGGGGAATGAGCAGTTCTTC. It yields the protein CASSQFGGLGMGGNEQFF. The J gene is TRBJ2-1, the V gene TRBV4-1, with 7 bases that match TRBD2. V shed 2 bases, J shed 7 bases, and the junction held 17 bases outside the gene matches. Germline V lookup: CDR1 MGHRA, CDR2 YSYEKL. This CDR3 contains 18 residues.